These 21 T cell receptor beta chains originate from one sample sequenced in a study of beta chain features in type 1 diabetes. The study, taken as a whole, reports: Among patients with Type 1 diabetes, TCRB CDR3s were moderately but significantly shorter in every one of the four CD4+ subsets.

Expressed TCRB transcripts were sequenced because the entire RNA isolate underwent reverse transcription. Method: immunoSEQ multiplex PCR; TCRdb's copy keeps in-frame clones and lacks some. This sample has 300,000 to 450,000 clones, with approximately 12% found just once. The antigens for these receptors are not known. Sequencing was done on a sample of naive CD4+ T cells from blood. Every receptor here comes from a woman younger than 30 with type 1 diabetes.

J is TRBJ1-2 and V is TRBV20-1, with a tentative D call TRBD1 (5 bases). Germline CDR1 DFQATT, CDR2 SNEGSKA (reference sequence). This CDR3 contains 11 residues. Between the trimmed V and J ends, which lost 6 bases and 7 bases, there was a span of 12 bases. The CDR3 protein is CSAGSGGGYTF. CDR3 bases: TGCAGTGCCGGGTCGGGGGGTGGCTACACCTTC.

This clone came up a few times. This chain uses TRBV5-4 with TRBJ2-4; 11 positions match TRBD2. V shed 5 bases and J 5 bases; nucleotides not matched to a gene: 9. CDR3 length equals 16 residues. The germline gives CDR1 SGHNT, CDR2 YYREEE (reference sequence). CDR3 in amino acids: CASRPGGTSGQNIQYF. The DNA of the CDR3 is TGTGCCAGCAGGCCAGGAGGGACTAGCGGTCAAAACATTCAGTACTTC.

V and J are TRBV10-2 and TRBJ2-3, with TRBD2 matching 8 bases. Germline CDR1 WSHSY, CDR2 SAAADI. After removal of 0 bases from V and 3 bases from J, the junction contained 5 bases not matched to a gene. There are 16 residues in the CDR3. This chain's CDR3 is CASSESVTGGTDTQYF. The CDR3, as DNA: TGCGCCAGCAGTGAGTCCGTGACGGGGGGGACAGATACGCAGTATTTT.

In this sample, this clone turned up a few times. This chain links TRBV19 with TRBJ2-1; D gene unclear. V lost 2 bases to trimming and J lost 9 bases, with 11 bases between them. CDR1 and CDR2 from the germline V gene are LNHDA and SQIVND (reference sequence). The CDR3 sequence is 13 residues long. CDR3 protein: CASSIQAVGEQFF. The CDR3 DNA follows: TGTGCCAGTAGTATACAGGCAGTGGGTGAGCAGTTCTTC.

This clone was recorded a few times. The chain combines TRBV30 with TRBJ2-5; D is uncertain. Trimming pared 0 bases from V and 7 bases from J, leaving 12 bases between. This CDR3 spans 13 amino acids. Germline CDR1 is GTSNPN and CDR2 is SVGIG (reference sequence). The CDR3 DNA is TGTGCCTGGAGTGTACTAAATTCGGGGACCCAGTACTTC. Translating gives CAWSVLNSGTQYF.

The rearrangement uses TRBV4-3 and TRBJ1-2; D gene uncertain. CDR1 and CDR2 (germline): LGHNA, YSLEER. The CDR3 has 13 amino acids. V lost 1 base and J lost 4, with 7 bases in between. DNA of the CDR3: TGCGCCAGCAGCCAAGTGGGCGTCTATGGCTACACCTTC. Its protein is CASSQVGVYGYTF.

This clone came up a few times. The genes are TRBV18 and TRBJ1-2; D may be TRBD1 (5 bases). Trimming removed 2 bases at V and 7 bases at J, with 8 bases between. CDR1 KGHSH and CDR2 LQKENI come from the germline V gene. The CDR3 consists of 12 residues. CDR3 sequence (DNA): TGTGCCAGCTCACCAGCAGGGTCTGGCTACACCTTC. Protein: CASSPAGSGYTF.

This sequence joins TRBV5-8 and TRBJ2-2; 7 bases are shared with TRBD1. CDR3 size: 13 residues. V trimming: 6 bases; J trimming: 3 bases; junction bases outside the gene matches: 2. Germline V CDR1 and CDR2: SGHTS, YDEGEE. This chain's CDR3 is CASTGQHTGELFF. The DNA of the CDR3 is TGTGCCAGCACGGGACAGCACACCGGGGAGCTGTTTTTT.

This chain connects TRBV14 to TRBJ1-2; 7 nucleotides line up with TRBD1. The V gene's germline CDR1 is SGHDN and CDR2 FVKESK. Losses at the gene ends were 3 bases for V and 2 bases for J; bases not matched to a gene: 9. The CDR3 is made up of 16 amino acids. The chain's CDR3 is CASSQSPSGQNYGYTF. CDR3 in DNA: TGTGCCAGCAGCCAGTCCCCCTCGGGACAGAACTATGGCTACACCTTC.

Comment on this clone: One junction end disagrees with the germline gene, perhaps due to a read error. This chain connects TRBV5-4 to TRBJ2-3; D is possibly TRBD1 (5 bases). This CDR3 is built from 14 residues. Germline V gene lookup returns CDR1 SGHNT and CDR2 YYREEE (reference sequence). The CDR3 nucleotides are TGCGCCAGCAGCCGCAGGGTGGCGACAGATACGCAGTATTTT. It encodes CASSRRVATDTQYF.

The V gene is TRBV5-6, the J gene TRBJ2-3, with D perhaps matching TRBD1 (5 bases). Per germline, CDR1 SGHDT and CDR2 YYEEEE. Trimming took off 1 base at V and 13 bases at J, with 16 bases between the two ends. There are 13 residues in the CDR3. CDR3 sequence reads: CASSLMTVISEYF. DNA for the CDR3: TGTGCCAGCAGCTTGATGACAGTGATCTCCGAGTATTTT.

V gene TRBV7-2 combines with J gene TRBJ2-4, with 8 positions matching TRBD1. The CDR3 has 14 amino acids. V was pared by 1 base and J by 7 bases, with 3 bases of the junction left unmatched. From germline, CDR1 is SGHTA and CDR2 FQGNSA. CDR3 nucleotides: TGTGCCAGCAGCTTAGGGCAGGGGGCGAACATTCAGTACTTC. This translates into CASSLGQGANIQYF.

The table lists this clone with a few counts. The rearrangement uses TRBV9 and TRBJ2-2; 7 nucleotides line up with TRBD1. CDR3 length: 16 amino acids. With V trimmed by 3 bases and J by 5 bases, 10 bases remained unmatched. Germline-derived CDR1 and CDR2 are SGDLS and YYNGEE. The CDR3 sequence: CASSGTGTEATGELFF. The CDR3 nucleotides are TGTGCCAGCAGCGGGACCGGGACAGAAGCTACCGGGGAGCTGTTTTTT.

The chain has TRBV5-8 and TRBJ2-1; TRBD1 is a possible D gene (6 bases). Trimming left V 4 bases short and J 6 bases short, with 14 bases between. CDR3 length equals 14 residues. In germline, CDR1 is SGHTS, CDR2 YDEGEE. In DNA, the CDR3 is TGTGCCAGCAGCAACGGACAGCGCGCCAATGAGCAGTTCTTC. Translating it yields CASSNGQRANEQFF.

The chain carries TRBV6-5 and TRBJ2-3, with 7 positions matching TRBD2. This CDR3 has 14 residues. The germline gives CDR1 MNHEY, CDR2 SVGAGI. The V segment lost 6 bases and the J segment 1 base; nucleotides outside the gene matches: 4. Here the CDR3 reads CASRRDYRTDTQYF. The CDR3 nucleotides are TGTGCCAGCAGAAGGGACTACCGCACAGATACGCAGTATTTT.

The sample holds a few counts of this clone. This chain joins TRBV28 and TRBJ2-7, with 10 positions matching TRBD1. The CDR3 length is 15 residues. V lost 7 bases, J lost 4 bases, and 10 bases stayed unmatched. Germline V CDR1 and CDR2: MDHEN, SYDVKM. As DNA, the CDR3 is TGTGCCAGCAATAGTCCCGGGACAGGGGTGTACGAGCAGTACTTC. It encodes CASNSPGTGVYEQYF.

The CDR3, as DNA: TGTGCCAGCAGCCCATCTAGCGGGGTTCCCGATGAGCAGTTCTTC. Its translation: CASSPSSGVPDEQFF. The J gene is TRBJ2-1, the V gene TRBV9; TRBD2 matches at 9 bases. The germline gives CDR1 SGDLS, CDR2 YYNGEE. The CDR3 is 15 residues long. V trimming: 4 bases; J trimming: 8 bases; junction bases outside the gene matches: 10. The whole variable domain, remainder taken from reference TRBV9 and TRBJ2-1, is DSGVTQTPKHLITATGQRVTLRCSPRSGDLSVYWYQQSLDQGLQFLIQYYNGEERAKGNILERFSAQQFPDLHSELNLSSLELGDSALYFCASSPSSGVPDEQFFGPGTRLTVL.

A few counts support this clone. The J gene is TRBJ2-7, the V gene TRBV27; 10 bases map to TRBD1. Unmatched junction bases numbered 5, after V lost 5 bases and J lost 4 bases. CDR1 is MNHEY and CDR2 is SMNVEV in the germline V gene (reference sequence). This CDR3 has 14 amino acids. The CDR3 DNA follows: TGTGCCAGCAGTCCCAGACAGGGGGCATACGAGCAGTACTTC. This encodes CASSPRQGAYEQYF.

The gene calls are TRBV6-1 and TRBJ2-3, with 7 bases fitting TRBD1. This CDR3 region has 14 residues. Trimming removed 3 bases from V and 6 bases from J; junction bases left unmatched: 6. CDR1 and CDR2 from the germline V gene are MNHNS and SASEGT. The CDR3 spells CASSDGQVWDTQYF. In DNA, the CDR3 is TGTGCCAGCAGTGACGGACAGGTTTGGGATACGCAGTATTTT.

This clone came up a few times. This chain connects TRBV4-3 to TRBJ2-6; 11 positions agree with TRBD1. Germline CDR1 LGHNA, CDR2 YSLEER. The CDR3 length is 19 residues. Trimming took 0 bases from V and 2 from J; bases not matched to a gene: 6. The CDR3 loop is CASSQEFGQGAPGANVLTF. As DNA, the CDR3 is TGCGCCAGCAGCCAAGAATTCGGACAGGGGGCGCCTGGGGCCAACGTCCTGACTTTC.

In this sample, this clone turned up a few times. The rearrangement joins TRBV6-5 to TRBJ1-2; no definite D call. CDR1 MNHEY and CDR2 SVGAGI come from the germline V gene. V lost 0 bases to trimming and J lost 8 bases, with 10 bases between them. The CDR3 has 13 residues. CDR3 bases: TGTGCCAGCAGTTACTCGAGGGTCCGAGGCTACACCTTC. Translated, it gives CASSYSRVRGYTF.